The present entry profiles one TCR beta chain with its context. This receptor's antigen is unknown. No much larger clone is present one base from it, and per-base qualities are unavailable. Other DNA sequences in this sample translate to the same CDR3. TCRbeta CDR3 regions were amplified from genomic DNA using the immunoSEQ Assay, a bias-controlled multiplex PCR. In the paper's pipeline: Within the assay, amplification of reference gene primers was used to estimate how many nucleated cells each sample contained. Sequence reads were collapsed and filtered to measure the absolute abundance of every unique TCRbeta CDR3 rearrangement. For each sample, productive Simpson clonality was calculated by taking the square root of Simpson's diversity index across productive rearrangements. TCRdb provides this immuneACCESS table in a form limited to in-frame rearrangements. Some clones are lacking; in checked studies, under half of them reflect an unresolved V gene, and why the rest are absent is not known. V and J calls and clone size are as listed in that table; D and trimming were resolved from the DNA. This sample holds about 310,000 clones; about 88% were observed only once. The ten top clones hold approximately 9.8% of the sample.

This sample was taken from a study of blood T cell repertoires in COVID-19 (dated by TCRdb to 2020 to 2022). For the study in its entirety: Samples covering the acute and convalescent phases of COVID-19 were provided by collaborators in the United States, Italy and Spain. The material from the prospective study consisted of cDNA or gDNA derived from T cells, B-cell-depleted T cells, or PBMCs. Deeply sampled blood TCRbeta repertoires from subjects exposed to, actively infected with, or recovered from COVID-19 were included in the dataset. The repertoires were released in a freely available public database intended as a resource for research on the immune response to SARS-CoV-2. The samples were drawn from the first 160 participants of the ongoing ImmuneRACE study and from over a thousand subjects provided by 6 global collaborators. Nearly every sample came with metadata listing a de-identified subject ID, COVID-19 status, age in years and sex. Where available, HLA class I and class II types were taken from metadata supplied by the sample provider and were not determined by assay-based typing. What the work shows at the level of the full study, not this receptor alone: How much clinical and demographic metadata was included differed by source and by participant, and the metadata was provided uncurated.

Enrolling through a virtual design, the prospective study's participants ranged in age from about 18 to 100 years and lived across 20 to 25 United States geographic areas. Cohort assignment in the prospective study relied on participant-reported clinical history from a screening survey and a study questionnaire. Recovered participants in ImmuneRACE Cohort 3 were defined by two consecutive negative NP/OP PCR tests, clearance by a healthcare professional, or resolution of symptoms. In the prospective study, mobile phlebotomists collected whole blood, serum and a nasopharyngeal or oropharyngeal swab from each participant. Prospective study participants could optionally give additional blood draws and questionnaires over an approximately 2-month period. Before DNA extraction, prospective study blood samples were shipped either frozen or at room temperature. Trimming costs V 4 bases and J 1 base, and their ends lie 7 bases apart. The CDR3 covers 13 residues, taking in both the cysteine and the phenylalanine. Only the CDR3 portion is preserved as DNA: 39 bases, with reading frame beginning at the first base. CDR1 LGHDT and CDR2 YNNKEL are derived from the germline V gene (reference sequence).

The specimen was PBMCs or T cells enriched from blood (not recorded which). The clonotype originates from a woman aged 40 to 50 who had recovered from COVID-19. Recombination joined TRBV3-1 (or the pseudogene TRBV3-2) with TRBJ2-5; the D gene is perhaps TRBD2, from 5 matching bases. The sequence in DNA is TGTGCCAGCAGCCCACGGGGCCAAGAGACCCAGTACTTC. It translates to CASSPRGQETQYF.